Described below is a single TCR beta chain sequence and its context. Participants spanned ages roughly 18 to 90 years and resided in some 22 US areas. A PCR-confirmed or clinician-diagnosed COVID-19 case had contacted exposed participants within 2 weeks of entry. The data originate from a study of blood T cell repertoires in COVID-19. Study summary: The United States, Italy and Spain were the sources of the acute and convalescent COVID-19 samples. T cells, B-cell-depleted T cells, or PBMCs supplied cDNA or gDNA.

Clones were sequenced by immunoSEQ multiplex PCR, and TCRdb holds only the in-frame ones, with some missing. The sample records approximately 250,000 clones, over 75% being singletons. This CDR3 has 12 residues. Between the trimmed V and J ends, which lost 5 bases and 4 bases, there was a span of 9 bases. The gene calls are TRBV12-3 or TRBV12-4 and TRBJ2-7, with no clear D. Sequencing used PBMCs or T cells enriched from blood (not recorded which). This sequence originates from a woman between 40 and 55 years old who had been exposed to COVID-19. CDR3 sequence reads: CASSPARYEQYF. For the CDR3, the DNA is TGTGCCAGCAGTCCTGCGCGGTACGAGCAGTACTTC.